This T cell receptor (beta chain) was sequenced in a study of blood T cell repertoires in COVID-19. Study as a whole: The origin of the acute and convalescent COVID-19 samples was the United States, Italy and Spain. T cells, B-cell-depleted T cells, or PBMCs supplied cDNA or gDNA.

V dropped 3 bases and J dropped 5 bases, with 8 bases sitting between them. The CDR3 is 12 amino acids. Germline-derived CDR1 and CDR2 are MNHNS and SASEGT. It was during active infection that Seattle patients were enrolled and then longitudinally followed. Original processing methods: Estimated nucleated cell counts came from reference gene primer amplification. Here immunoSEQ multiplex PCR was the method, and the copy in TCRdb shows in-frame clones only, minus some. V and J calls and clone size follow that table, whereas D and trimming were derived from the DNA. The sample contains 250,000 to 350,000 clones, 88% of which appear only once.

The sequence was obtained from a woman aged 25 to 39 with COVID-19, enrolled during active disease. The chain joins TRBV6-1 to TRBJ2-7; TRBD1 might be the D (5 bases). Sequenced sample: peripheral blood. The chain's CDR3 is CASSDEGDEQYF. CDR3 coding DNA: TGTGCCAGCAGTGACGAAGGGGACGAGCAGTACTTC.